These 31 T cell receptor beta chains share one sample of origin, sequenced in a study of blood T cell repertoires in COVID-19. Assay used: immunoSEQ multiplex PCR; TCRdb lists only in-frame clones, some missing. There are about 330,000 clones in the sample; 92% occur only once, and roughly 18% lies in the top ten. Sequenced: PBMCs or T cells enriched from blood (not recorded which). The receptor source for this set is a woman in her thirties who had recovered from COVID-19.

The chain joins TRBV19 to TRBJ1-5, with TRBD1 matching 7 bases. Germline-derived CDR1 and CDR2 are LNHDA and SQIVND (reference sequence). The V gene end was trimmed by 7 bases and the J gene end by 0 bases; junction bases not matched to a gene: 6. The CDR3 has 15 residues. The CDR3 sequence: CASTRQGNSNQPQHF. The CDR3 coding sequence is TGTGCCAGTACCCGACAGGGAAATAGCAATCAGCCCCAGCATTTT.

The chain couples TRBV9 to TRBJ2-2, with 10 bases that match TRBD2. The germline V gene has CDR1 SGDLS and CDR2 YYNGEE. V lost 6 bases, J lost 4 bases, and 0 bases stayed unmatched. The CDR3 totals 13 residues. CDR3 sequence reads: CASKRGGTGELFF. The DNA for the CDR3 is TGTGCCAGCAAGCGGGGGGGCACCGGGGAGCTGTTTTTT.

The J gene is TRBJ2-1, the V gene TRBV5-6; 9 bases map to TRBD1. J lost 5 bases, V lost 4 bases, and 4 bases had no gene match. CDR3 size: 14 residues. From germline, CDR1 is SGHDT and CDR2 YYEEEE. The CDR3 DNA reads TGTGCCAGCAGCACCCGGGACAGGGACAATGAGCAGTTCTTC. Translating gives CASSTRDRDNEQFF.

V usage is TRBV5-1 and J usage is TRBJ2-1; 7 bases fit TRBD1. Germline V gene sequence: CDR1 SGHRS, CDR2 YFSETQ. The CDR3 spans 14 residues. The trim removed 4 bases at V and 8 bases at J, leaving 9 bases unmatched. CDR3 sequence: CASSPDRELYEQFF. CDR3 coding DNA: TGCGCCAGCAGCCCCGACAGGGAACTTTATGAGCAGTTCTTC.

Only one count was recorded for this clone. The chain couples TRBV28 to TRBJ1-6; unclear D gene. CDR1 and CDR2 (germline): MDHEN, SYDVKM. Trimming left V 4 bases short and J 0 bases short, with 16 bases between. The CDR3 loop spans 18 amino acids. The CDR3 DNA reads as TGTGCCAGCAGTTCAATTCGGGAAGGGAGCTCCTATAATTCACCCCTCCACTTT. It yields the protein CASSSIREGSSYNSPLHF. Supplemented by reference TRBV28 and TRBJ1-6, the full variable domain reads DVKVTQSSRYLVKRTGEKVFLECVQDMDHENMFWYRQDPGLGLRLIYFSYDVKMKEKGDIPEGYSVSREKKERFSLILESASTNQTSMYLCASSSIREGSSYNSPLHFGNGTRLTVT.

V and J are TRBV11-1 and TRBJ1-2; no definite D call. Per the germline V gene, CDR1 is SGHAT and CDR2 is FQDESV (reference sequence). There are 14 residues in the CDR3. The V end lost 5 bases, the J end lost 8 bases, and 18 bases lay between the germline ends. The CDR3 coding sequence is TGTGCCAGCAGCCCCTGGGAGTCCGAGAGCGGCTACACCTTC. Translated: CASSPWESESGYTF. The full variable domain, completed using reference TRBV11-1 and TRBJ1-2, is EAEVAQSPRYKITEKSQAVAFWCDPISGHATLYWYRQILGQGPELLVQFQDESVVDDSQLPKDRFSAERLKGVDSTLKIQPAELGDSAMYLCASSPWESESGYTFGSGTRLTVV.

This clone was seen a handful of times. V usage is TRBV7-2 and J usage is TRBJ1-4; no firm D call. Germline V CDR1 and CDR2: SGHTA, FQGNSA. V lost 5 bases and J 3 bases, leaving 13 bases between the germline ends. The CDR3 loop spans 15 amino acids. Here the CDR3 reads CASSPAGLANEKLFF. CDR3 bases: TGTGCCAGCAGCCCCGCCGGGTTAGCTAATGAAAAACTGTTTTTT.

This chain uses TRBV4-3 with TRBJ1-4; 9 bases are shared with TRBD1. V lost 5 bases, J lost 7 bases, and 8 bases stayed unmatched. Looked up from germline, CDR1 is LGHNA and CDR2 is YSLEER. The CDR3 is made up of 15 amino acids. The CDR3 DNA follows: TGCGCCAGCAGCTACACAGGGGGCATTGGTGAAAAACTGTTTTTT. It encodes CASSYTGGIGEKLFF.

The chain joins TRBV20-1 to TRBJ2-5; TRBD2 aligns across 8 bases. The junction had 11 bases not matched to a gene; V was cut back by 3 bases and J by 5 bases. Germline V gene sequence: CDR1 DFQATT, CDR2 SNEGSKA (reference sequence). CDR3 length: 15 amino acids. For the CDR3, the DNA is TGCAGTGCTAGTCTCAGCGGGAGATTTGAGGAGACCCAGTACTTC. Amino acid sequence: CSASLSGRFEETQYF.

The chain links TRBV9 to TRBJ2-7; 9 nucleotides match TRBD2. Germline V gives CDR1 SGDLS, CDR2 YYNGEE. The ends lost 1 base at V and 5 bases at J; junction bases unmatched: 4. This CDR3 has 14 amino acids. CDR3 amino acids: CASSVLKREDEQYF. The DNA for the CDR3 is TGTGCCAGCAGCGTACTTAAGCGGGAGGACGAGCAGTACTTC.

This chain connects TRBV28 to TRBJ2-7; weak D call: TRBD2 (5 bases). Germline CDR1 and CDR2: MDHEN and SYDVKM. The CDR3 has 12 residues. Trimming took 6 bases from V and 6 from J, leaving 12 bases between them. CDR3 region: CASRQTSSEQYF. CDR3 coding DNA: TGTGCCAGCAGACAAACTAGTTCCGAGCAGTACTTC.

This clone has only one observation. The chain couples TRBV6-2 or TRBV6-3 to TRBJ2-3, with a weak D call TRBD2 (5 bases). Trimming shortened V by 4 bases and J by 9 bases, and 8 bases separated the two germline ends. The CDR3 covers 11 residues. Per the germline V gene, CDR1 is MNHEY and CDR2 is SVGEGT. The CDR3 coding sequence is TGTGCCAGCAGTTCTAGCCGAACGCAGTATTTT. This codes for CASSSSRTQYF.

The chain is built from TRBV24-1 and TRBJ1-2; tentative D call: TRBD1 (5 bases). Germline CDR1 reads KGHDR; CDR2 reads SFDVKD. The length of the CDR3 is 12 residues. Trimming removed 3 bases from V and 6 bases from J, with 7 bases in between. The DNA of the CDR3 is TGTGCCACCAGTGATGCAGGGAATGGCTACACCTTC. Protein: CATSDAGNGYTF.

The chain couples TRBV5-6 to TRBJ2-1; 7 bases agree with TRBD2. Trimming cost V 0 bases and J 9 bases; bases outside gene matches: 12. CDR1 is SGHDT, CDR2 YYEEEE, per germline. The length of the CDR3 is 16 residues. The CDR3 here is CASSLESSGLIGEQFF. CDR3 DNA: TGTGCCAGCAGCTTGGAGAGTAGCGGGCTGATCGGTGAGCAGTTCTTC. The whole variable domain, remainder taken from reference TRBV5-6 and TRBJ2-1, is DAGVTQSPTHLIKTRGQQVTLRCSPKSGHDTVSWYQQALGQGPQFIFQYYEEEERQRGNFPDRFSGHQFPNYSSELNVNALLLGDSALYLCASSLESSGLIGEQFFGPGTRLTVL.

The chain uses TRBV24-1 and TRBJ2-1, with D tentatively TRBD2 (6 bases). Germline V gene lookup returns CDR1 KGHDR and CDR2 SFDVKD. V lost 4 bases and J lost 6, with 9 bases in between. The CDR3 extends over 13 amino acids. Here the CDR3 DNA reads TGTGCCACCAGTGAGGGGACTGCCAATGAGCAGTTCTTC. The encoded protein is CATSEGTANEQFF.

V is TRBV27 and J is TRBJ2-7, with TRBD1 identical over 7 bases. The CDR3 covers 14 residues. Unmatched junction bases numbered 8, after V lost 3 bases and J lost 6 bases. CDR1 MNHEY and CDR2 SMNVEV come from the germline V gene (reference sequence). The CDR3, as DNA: TGTGCCAGCAGTTTCCTCGGACAGGTTGGCGAGCAGTACTTC. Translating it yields CASSFLGQVGEQYF.

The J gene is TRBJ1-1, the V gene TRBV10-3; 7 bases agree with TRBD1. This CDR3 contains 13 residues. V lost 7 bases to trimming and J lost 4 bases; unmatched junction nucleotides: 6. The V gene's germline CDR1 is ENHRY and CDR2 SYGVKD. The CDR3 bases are TGTGCCATCATGCCAGGGGGAGGCACTGAAGCTTTCTTT. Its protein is CAIMPGGGTEAFF.

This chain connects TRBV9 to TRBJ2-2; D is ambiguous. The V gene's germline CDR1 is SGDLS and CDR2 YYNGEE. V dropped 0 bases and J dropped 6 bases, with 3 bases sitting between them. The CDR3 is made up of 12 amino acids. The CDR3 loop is CASSVAAGELFF. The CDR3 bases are TGTGCCAGCAGCGTAGCGGCCGGGGAGCTGTTTTTT.

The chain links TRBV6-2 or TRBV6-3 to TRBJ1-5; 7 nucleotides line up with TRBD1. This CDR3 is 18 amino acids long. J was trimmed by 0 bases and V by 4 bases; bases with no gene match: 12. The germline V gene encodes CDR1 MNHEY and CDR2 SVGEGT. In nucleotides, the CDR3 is TGTGCCAGCAGTTCCCACCTTCGACAGGGAAATAGCAATCAGCCCCAGCATTTT. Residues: CASSSHLRQGNSNQPQHF.

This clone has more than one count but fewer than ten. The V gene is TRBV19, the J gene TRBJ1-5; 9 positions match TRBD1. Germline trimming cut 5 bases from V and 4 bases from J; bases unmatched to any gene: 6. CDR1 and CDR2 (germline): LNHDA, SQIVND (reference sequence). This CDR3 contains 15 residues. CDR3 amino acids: CASSRDRVGNQPQHF. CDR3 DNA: TGTGCCAGTAGTCGGGACAGGGTTGGAAATCAGCCCCAGCATTTT.

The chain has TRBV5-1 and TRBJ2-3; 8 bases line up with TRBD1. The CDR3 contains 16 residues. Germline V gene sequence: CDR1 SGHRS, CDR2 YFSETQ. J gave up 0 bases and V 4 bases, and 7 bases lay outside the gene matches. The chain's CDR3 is CASSLQGATSTDTQYF. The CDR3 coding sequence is TGCGCCAGCAGCCTTCAGGGGGCTACTAGCACAGATACGCAGTATTTT.

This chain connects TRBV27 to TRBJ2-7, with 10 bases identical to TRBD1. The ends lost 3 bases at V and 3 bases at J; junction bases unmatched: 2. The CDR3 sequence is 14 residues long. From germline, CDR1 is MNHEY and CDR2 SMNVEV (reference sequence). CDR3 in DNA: TGTGCCAGCAGTTTCGGACAGGGGGTCTACGAGCAGTACTTC. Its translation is CASSFGQGVYEQYF.

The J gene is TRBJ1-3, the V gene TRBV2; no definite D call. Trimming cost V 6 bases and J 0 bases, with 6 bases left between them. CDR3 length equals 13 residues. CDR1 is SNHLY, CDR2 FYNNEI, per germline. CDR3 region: CASRRDSGNTIYF. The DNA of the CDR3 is TGTGCCAGCAGACGGGACTCTGGAAACACCATATATTTT. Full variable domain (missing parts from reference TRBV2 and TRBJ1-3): EPEVTQTPSHQVTQMGQEVILRCVPISNHLYFYWYRQILGQKVEFLVSFYNNEISEKSEIFDDQFSVERPDGSNFTLKIRSTKLEDSAMYFCASRRDSGNTIYFGEGSWLTVV.

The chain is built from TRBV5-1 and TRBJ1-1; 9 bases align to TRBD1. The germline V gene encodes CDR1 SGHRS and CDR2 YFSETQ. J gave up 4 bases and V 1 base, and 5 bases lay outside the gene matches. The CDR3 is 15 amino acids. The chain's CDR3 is CASSLPGQGGTEAFF. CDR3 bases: TGCGCCAGCAGCTTGCCGGGACAGGGTGGCACTGAAGCTTTCTTT.

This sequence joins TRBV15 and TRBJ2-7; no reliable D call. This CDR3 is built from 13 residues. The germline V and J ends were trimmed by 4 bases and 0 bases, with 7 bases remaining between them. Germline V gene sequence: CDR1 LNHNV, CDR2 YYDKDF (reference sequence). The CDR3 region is CATSIGTSYEQYF. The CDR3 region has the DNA TGTGCCACCAGCATTGGCACCTCCTACGAGCAGTACTTC.

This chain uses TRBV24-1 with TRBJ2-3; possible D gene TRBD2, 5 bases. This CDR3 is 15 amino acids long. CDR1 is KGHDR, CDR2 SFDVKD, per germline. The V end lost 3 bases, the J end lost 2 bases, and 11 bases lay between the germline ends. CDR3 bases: TGTGCCACCAGTGATGCCCGGACTTCCACAGATACGCAGTATTTT. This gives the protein CATSDARTSTDTQYF.

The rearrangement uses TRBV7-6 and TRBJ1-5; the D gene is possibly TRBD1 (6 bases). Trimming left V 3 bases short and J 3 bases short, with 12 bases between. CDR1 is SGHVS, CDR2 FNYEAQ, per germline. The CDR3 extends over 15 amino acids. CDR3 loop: CASSFGAGANQPQHF. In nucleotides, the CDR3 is TGTGCCAGCAGCTTTGGCGCAGGGGCCAATCAGCCCCAGCATTTT.

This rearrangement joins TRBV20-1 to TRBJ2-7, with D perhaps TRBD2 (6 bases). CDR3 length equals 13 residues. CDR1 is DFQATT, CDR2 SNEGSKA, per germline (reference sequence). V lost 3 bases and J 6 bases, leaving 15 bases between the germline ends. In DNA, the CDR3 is TGCAGTGCTAGTGGGAGGCGTGATGGCGAGCAGTACTTC. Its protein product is CSASGRRDGEQYF.

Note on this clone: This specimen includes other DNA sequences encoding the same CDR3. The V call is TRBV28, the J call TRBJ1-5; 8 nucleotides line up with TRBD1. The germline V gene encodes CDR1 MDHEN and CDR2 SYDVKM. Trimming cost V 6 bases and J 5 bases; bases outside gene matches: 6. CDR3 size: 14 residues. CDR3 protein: CASSLGTGYQPQHF. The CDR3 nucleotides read TGTGCCAGCAGCCTTGGGACAGGATATCAGCCCCAGCATTTT.

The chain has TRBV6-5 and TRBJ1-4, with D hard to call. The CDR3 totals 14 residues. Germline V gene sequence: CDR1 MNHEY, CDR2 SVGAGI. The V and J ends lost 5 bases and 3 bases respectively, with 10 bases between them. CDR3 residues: CASSRTDSNEKLFF. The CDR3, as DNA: TGTGCCAGCAGTCGGACGGACTCTAATGAAAAACTGTTTTTT.

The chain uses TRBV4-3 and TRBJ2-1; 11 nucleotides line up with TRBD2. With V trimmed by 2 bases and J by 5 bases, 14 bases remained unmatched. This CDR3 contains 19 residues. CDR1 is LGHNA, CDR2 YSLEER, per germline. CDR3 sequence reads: CASSQPSLAGGRRDNEQFF. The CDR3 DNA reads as TGCGCCAGCAGCCAACCGTCCCTAGCGGGGGGCCGCCGGGACAATGAGCAGTTCTTC.